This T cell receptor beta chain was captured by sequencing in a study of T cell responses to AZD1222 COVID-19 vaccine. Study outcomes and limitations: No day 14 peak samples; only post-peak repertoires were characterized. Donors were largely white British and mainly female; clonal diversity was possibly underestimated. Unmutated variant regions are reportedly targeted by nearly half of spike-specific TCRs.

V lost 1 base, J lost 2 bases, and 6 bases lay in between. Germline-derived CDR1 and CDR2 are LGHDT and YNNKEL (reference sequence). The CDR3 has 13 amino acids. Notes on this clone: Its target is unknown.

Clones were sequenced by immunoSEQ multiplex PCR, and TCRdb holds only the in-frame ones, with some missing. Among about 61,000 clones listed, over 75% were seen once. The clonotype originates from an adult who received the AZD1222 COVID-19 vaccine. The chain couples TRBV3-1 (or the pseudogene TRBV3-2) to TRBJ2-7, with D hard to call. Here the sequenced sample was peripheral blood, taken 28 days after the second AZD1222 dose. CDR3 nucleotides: TGTGCCAGCAGCCAAGGCCTAACCTACGAGCAGTACTTC. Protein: CASSQGLTYEQYF.